These 13 T cell receptor beta chains were all obtained from the same sample, sequenced in a study of blood T cell repertoires in COVID-19. Profiled with immunoSEQ multiplex PCR; TCRdb holds only in-frame clones, not every one. The table shows around 58,000 clones, with 70% to 90% occurring only once. The source material was PBMCs or T cells enriched from blood (not recorded which). Source of these receptors: a woman between 40 and 50 years old with acute COVID-19.

The gene calls are TRBV27 and TRBJ2-1, with 8 bases aligning to TRBD1. The CDR3 is made up of 13 amino acids. Germline V gene sequence: CDR1 MNHEY, CDR2 SMNVEV (reference sequence). The trim removed 9 bases at V and 2 bases at J, leaving 3 bases unmatched. CDR3 amino acids: CASKTGAYNEQFF. Written as DNA, the CDR3 is TGTGCCAGTAAGACAGGGGCCTACAATGAGCAGTTCTTC.

The J gene is TRBJ2-1, the V gene TRBV10-2; 7 positions match TRBD2. Germline CDR1 and CDR2: WSHSY and SAAADI. V lost 8 bases, J lost 6 bases, and 10 bases stayed unmatched. This CDR3 has 14 residues. CDR3 bases: TGCGCCAGCTCCTCGTTGGGGGGGGGCAATGAGCAGTTCTTC. This gives the protein CASSSLGGGNEQFF.

This chain connects TRBV2 to TRBJ2-7, with 9 bases matching TRBD2. Unmatched junction bases numbered 7, after V lost 0 bases and J lost 4 bases. Germline-derived CDR1 and CDR2 are SNHLY and FYNNEI. This CDR3 spans 16 amino acids. The CDR3 DNA is TGTGCCAGCAGTGAAGCCATGAGCGGGGGGATATACGAGCAGTACGTC. It is translated as CASSEAMSGGIYEQYV.

The V and J genes are TRBV2 and TRBJ2-5; TRBD2 matches 8 bases. Trimming at V came to 6 bases and at J to 5 bases, leaving 11 bases not matched to a gene. CDR3 length equals 15 residues. The germline gives CDR1 SNHLY, CDR2 FYNNEI. In nucleotides, the CDR3 is TGTGCCAGCAGCTCCGGGAGGGGGGCCGGCGAGACCCAGTACTTC. This codes for CASSSGRGAGETQYF. Full variable domain (remainder filled in from reference TRBV2 and TRBJ2-5): EPEVTQTPSHQVTQMGQEVILRCVPISNHLYFYWYRQILGQKVEFLVSFYNNEISEKSEIFDDQFSVERPDGSNFTLKIRSTKLEDSAMYFCASSSGRGAGETQYFGPGTRLLVL.

The chain couples TRBV19 to TRBJ1-5, with D unclear. The germline V gene encodes CDR1 LNHDA and CDR2 SQIVND (reference sequence). The CDR3 loop spans 15 amino acids. V was cut by 7 bases and J by 7 bases, with 20 bases left in between. The CDR3 DNA reads TGTGCCAGTACCGGGGAGGCAGGCGGATACCAGCCCCAGCATTTT. It translates to CASTGEAGGYQPQHF. Drawing the rest from reference TRBV19 and TRBJ1-5, the complete variable domain is DGGITQSPKYLFRKEGQNVTLSCEQNLNHDAMYWYRQDPGQGLRLIYYSQIVNDFQKGDIAEGYSVSREKKESFPLTVTSAQKNPTAFYLCASTGEAGGYQPQHFGDGTRLSIL.

The chain uses TRBV28 and TRBJ1-4; 8 bases match TRBD1. From germline, CDR1 is MDHEN and CDR2 SYDVKM. After removal of 6 bases from V and 7 bases from J, the junction contained 7 bases not matched to a gene. CDR3 size: 14 residues. The CDR3 loop reads CASRTDREREKLFF. In DNA form, the CDR3 reads TGTGCCAGCAGAACGGACAGGGAGCGTGAAAAACTGTTTTTT.

This rearrangement joins TRBV3-1 (or the pseudogene TRBV3-2) to TRBJ1-3; possibly TRBD1 for D (6 bases). CDR3 size: 16 residues. Trimming pared 4 bases from V and 0 bases from J, leaving 13 bases between. The germline V gene has CDR1 LGHDT and CDR2 YNNKEL (reference sequence). Here the CDR3 DNA reads TGTGCCAGCAGCCCCCGGGGGGCAACCTCTGGAAACACCATATATTTT. It codes for CASSPRGATSGNTIYF.

The rearrangement joins TRBV28 to TRBJ2-3; 10 positions match TRBD2. Trimming at V came to 5 bases and at J to 7 bases, leaving 9 bases not matched to a gene. Looked up from germline, CDR1 is MDHEN and CDR2 is SYDVKM. The CDR3 is 15 residues long. The CDR3 sequence is CASSTLAGVWNTQYF. In nucleotides, the CDR3 is TGTGCCAGCAGTACCCTAGCGGGAGTTTGGAATACGCAGTATTTT.

The V gene is TRBV11-1, the J gene TRBJ2-5, with TRBD1 matching 8 bases. The CDR3 sequence is 13 residues long. Trimming at V came to 6 bases and at J to 4 bases, leaving 4 bases not matched to a gene. Germline CDR1 and CDR2: SGHAT and FQDESV (reference sequence). For the CDR3, the DNA is TGTGCCAGCAGAGGACAGGGTCGAGAGACCCAGTACTTC. This sequence encodes CASRGQGRETQYF.

This chain uses TRBV6-1 with TRBJ2-1; D may be TRBD1 (5 bases). V lost 3 bases and J 8 bases, leaving 14 bases between the germline ends. The germline V gene has CDR1 MNHNS and CDR2 SASEGT. This CDR3 has 14 amino acids. The CDR3 DNA reads TGTGCCAGCAGTGAGAACATCAGGGTTTATGAGCAGTTCTTC. Translation gives CASSENIRVYEQFF.

This clone came up a few times. J is TRBJ2-7 and V is TRBV3-1 (or the pseudogene TRBV3-2); 8 nucleotides agree with TRBD1. Losses at the gene ends were 4 bases for V and 9 bases for J; bases not matched to a gene: 23. Germline CDR1 is LGHDT and CDR2 is YNNKEL (reference sequence). The CDR3 extends over 18 amino acids. The chain's CDR3 is CASSRGTGPLRGVLGQYF. CDR3 nucleotide sequence: TGTGCCAGCAGCCGGGGGACAGGCCCTCTCAGGGGGGTTTTAGGGCAGTACTTC.

The chain uses TRBV27 and TRBJ2-7, with 10 bases that match TRBD1. J gave up 7 bases and V 1 base, and 7 bases lay outside the gene matches. The CDR3 sequence is 15 residues long. Germline CDR1 and CDR2: MNHEY and SMNVEV (reference sequence). The CDR3 DNA reads TGTGCCAGCAGTTTATTGGGGACAGGGGCTGGGGAGCAGTACTTC. It specifies CASSLLGTGAGEQYF.

This chain joins TRBV28 and TRBJ1-5; no definite D call. V lost 3 bases, J lost 4 bases, and 16 bases lay in between. Germline-derived CDR1 and CDR2 are MDHEN and SYDVKM. The CDR3 sequence is 16 residues long. The CDR3 bases are TGTGCCAGCAGTTTTCCCCGCGCCGCTAGGAATCAGCCCCAGCATTTT. Its translation: CASSFPRAARNQPQHF.